Described below is a single T cell receptor (beta chain) sequence and its context. What it recognizes is unknown. Synthesis of TCR cDNA relied on 5'RACE template switching, which attached a universal primer site and UMIs. MiXCR was run by TCRdb on the 5' RACE reads, yielding one entry per CDR3 protein. The table has 620,000 or so distinct CDR3 sequences, over 9% seen once; the top ten hold more than 12%. The sample is drawn from a study of T cells after yellow fever vaccination. Deletions cut 2 bases from V and 1 base from J, with 15 bases between. In germline, CDR1 is SGHTA, CDR2 FQGNSA. The CDR3 loop spans 16 amino acids. Study results and limitations: In post-booster samples, most primary-vaccination clones reappeared (approximately 96% CD4, approximately 91% CD8). Researchers noted that a small share of clonotypes showed up in both CD4 and CD8 compartments.

This clonotype was obtained from a man aged 30 to 45 who received the YFV17D yellow fever vaccine. The sample here was PBMCs, taken on the day of the yellow fever booster vaccination. The chain links TRBV7-2 to TRBJ2-7, with D maybe TRBD2 (5 bases). For the CDR3, the DNA is TGTGCCAGCAGCTTACAAGGAGGCCGCCATTCCTACGAGCAGTACTTC. The encoded protein is CASSLQGGRHSYEQYF.